This T cell receptor (beta chain) was sequenced for a study of shared clonotypes between healthy human individuals. Findings of the study overall: Non-shared clonotypes showed lower generation probabilities than clonotypes common to all four donors.

All of the donors resided in Nashville, Tennessee, and each was a Caucasian adult. In the CD4+ fraction, cells were divided into CD45RA+ naive and CD45RA-negative memory subsets. The CDR3 loop spans 14 amino acids. Looked up from germline, CDR1 is MGHRA and CDR2 is YSYEKL. With 2 bases removed from V and 5 bases from J, the gap between germline ends came to 10 bases. This clone was seen at least ten times. What it binds is unknown. The authors split each subset's genomic DNA evenly across several immunoSEQ plates. The data were produced by immunoSEQ multiplex PCR, yet TCRdb's version contains in-frame clones alone and is incomplete. Altogether about 1.1 million clones are present, about 80% being singletons, with the ten largest covering 0.89%.

The genes are TRBV4-1 and TRBJ1-5, with D perhaps TRBD1 (5 bases). Sequenced input: memory CD4+ T cells from PBMCs. Subset specified: CD45RA-negative fraction. The receptor's source is a man aged 18 to 29 in good health. Some clones in this sample may be carry-over from other donors' samples. CDR3: CASSQQPGHQPQHF. The CDR3 DNA sequence: TGCGCCAGCAGCCAACAGCCAGGGCATCAGCCCCAGCATTTT.